The sequence of this T cell receptor beta chain was determined in a study of shared clonotypes between healthy human individuals. Looked up from germline, CDR1 is SGHVS and CDR2 is FNYEAQ. With V trimmed by 3 bases and J by 5 bases, 4 bases remained unmatched. CDR3 length equals 15 residues. Unsorted PBMC contributed 250 to 300 ng DNA, 30,000 to 35,000 T cell genomes, to each replicate PCR. Authors' processing steps: From ImmunoSEQ came sequences covering only the junction and carrying no quality scores, so filtering differed. Profiled with immunoSEQ multiplex PCR; TCRdb holds only in-frame clones, not every one. V and J calls and clone size follow that table, whereas D and trimming were derived from the DNA. This table holds a few hundred thousand clones, just over 75% found once.

Material: PBMCs. This sequence originates from a middle-aged woman in good health. Some clones in this sample may be carry-over from other donors' samples. The chain carries TRBV7-6 and TRBJ2-2; 9 bases fit TRBD2. The CDR3 DNA reads as TGTGCCAGCAGCTTTAGCGGGAGAGGTACCGGGGAGCTGTTTTTT. This gives the protein CASSFSGRGTGELFF.